This TCR beta chain was identified during a study of T cell responses to AZD1222 COVID-19 vaccine. On the study more broadly: Second doses at about 4 or about 12 weeks were pooled.

The length of the CDR3 is 16 residues. V shed 3 bases and J 3 bases; nucleotides not matched to a gene: 8. CDR1 is SGHNT, CDR2 YYREEE, per germline (reference sequence). Profiling relied on immunoSEQ multiplex PCR, and the TCRdb table lists in-frame clones only, not all of them. The profile covers about 140,000 clones, with around 90% appearing a single time and roughly 3.1% taken by the ten largest. Study outcomes and limitations: Regions left unmutated in variants are reportedly the target of nearly half of spike-specific TCRs. White British ancestry dominated among donors, who included more females, and clonal diversity was possibly underestimated. Only 5 or 6 people who got AZD1222 tested seropositive at baseline.

Note on this clone: Its antigen is not identified.

This specimen was peripheral blood, taken on day 0 of AZD1222 vaccination. This chain uses TRBV5-4 with TRBJ2-5, with 10 positions matching TRBD1. The source of this sequence is an adult in good health. The CDR3 DNA reads as TGTGCCAGCAGCTCCGAAGGACAGGGGGGGAAAGAGACCCAGTACTTC. Translating gives CASSSEGQGGKETQYF.